This record covers a single T cell receptor (beta chain). Its target is unknown. Generated by immunoSEQ multiplex PCR, the TCRdb table keeps only in-frame clones and is missing some. The sample lists more than 70,000 clones, nearly 95% seen once, with roughly 3% in the top ten. The data were taken from a study of PD-1 blockade in classical Hodgkin lymphoma. Study at large: Intravenous delivery of nivolumab at 3 mg/kg to patients occurred every 2 weeks.

Each of the patients experienced relapse following autologous stem cell transplantation, and their brentuximab vedotin exposure differed. Study outcomes and limitations: Those patients who began receiving nivolumab less than 1 year after ASCT had lower diversity, and they were excluded.

The CDR3 is 13 amino acids. Germline V CDR1 and CDR2: GTSNPN, SVGIG (reference sequence). V was pared by 1 base and J by 7 bases, with 13 bases between. The sequence came from a human donor with classical Hodgkin lymphoma. J is TRBJ1-2 and V is TRBV30; D remains ambiguous. Here the sequenced sample was peripheral blood mononuclear cells (PBMCs), taken before the second cycle of nivolumab. CDR3 region: CAWSDEGWLGYTF. The CDR3 nucleotides read TGTGCCTGGAGTGACGAGGGTTGGCTTGGCTACACCTTC. The full variable domain, in which reference TRBV30 and TRBJ1-2 provide the parts outside the CDR3, is SQTIHQWPATLVQPVGSPLSLECTVEGTSNPNLYWYRQAAGRGLQLLFYSVGIGQISSEVPQNLSASRPQDRQFILSSKKLLLSDSGFYLCAWSDEGWLGYTFGSGTRLTVV.